Given below is one T cell receptor (beta chain) in context. This entry is derived from a study of cytomegalovirus exposure and HLA in healthy donors. PCR employed 60 Vbeta and 13 Jbeta primers. Using immunoSEQ multiplex PCR, the repertoire was profiled, and TCRdb retains in-frame clones only, with some absent. The table shows about 140,000 clones, with 50% to 75% occurring only once. The receptor was derived from a woman in her thirties or forties in good health and CMV-seronegative. Sequences were obtained from PBMCs.

In nucleotides, the CDR3 is TGTGCCAGCAGCAGGACAGGGAAAAAAGAAAAACTGTTTTTT. Protein sequence: CASSRTGKKEKLFF. The rearrangement links TRBV7-9 to TRBJ1-4; 8 bases line up with TRBD1. The CDR3 is made up of 14 amino acids. Per the germline V gene, CDR1 is SEHNR and CDR2 is FQNEAQ (reference sequence). V trimming: 5 bases; J trimming: 8 bases; junction bases outside the gene matches: 7.